The T cell receptor beta chain under discussion was sequenced for a study of CD8 T cells in Susac syndrome. With random hexamers, about 0.45 to 1 ug RNA was reverse transcribed. MiXCR was run by TCRdb on the immunoSEQ multiplex PCR reads, yielding one entry per CDR3 protein. The repertoire has about 140,000 distinct CDR3 sequences, just under 95% of them found once; the top ten carry roughly 0.14%. CDR1 SGHDN and CDR2 FVKESK come from the germline V gene. V was pared by 3 bases and J by 5 bases, with 13 bases between. The CDR3 is 14 residues long. Sequenced sample: CD4+ T cells from PBMCs. The rearrangement uses TRBV14 and TRBJ1-2, with D unresolved. The receptor's source is a human donor with Susac syndrome. The CDR3 region has the DNA TGTGCCAGCAGCCAGGCCGATCAGGTTTATGGCTACACCTTC. This encodes CASSQADQVYGYTF.